This T cell receptor (beta chain) was identified in a study of cytomegalovirus exposure and HLA in healthy donors. Study outcomes and limitations: TCR beta sequences reportedly predicted most subjects' HLA-A and HLA-B alleles accurately. The investigators catalogued some 150 TCR beta chains as cytomegalovirus-associated. In a later analysis, compared with equally common non-associated chains, HLA-associated beta chains were more expanded. In vitro work confirmed that a few CMV-associated chains recognize CMV antigens.

Germline CDR1 and CDR2: MDHEN and SYDVKM. V trimming: 2 bases; J trimming: 4 bases; junction bases outside the gene matches: 4. The CDR3 is made up of 14 amino acids. The primer mix had 60 Vbeta and 13 Jbeta primers. Clones were read by immunoSEQ multiplex PCR, and TCRdb kept only the in-frame ones, dropping some. The data show around 120,000 clones, about 74% seen once. As for this clone: Its antigen is still unknown. At the DNA level, this CDR3 is encoded by other sequences in the same sample as well.

The chain recombines TRBV28 with TRBJ1-2; TRBD1 matches at 7 bases. The source is a female donor in good health and CMV-seropositive. The specimen was PBMCs. The CDR3 bases are TGTGCCAGCAGTTTAGGGTCAGGGGGCTATGGCTACACCTTC. Translating gives CASSLGSGGYGYTF.